This T cell receptor (beta chain) was recorded in a study of long-term antiretroviral therapy in people with HIV. The assay used was immunoSEQ (version v3.0), run at survey level. Clones were sequenced by immunoSEQ multiplex PCR, and TCRdb holds only the in-frame ones, with some missing. The repertoire has 20,000 to 25,000 clones, about 88% of them found once; the top ten carry 6.4%. The CDR3 length is 16 residues. CDR1 and CDR2 from the germline V gene are SGHDT and YYEEEE. Losses at the gene ends were 4 bases for V and 0 bases for J; bases not matched to a gene: 7. Sequencing was performed on unsorted PBMCs, taken 0.6 years after starting antiretroviral therapy. The clonotype originates from a man between 60 and 75 years old with HIV. The rearrangement uses TRBV5-6 and TRBJ1-3; 7 bases agree with TRBD1. The CDR3 is CASSPDSGGSGNTIYF. The DNA of the CDR3 is TGTGCCAGCAGCCCCGATTCAGGGGGCTCTGGAAACACCATATATTTT.